A single T cell receptor (beta chain) is shown here with its context. Its antigen is unidentified. The data were taken from a study of T-cell memory formation after mild COVID-19. Across the whole study: Clusters of TCRs were largely donor specific.

Sample barcodes and UMIs were carried by the TCR alpha and TCR beta cDNA libraries that 5'RACE generated with constant-segment primers. TCRdb fed the 5' RACE reads into MiXCR, producing one record per CDR3 protein. The table has 100,000 to 150,000 distinct CDR3 sequences, more than 15% seen once. Findings of the study overall: Among clones contracting day 15 to 85, CD4/CD8 was balanced, whereas later expanders leaned CD4+. Of the contracting clones, CD4+ ones lay mainly in CM and EM, and CD8+ ones in EMRA.

Sequenced: PBMCs or a T cell subset sorted from them (not recorded which). This sequence originates from a man younger than 35 who had mild COVID-19 (a few samples of this study predate the infection). Cell type and time point are not known.

CDR3 nucleotide sequence: TGTGCCAGCATGAAACAGGGTTACACTGAAGCTTTCTTT. Translated: CASMKQGYTEAFF. This sequence joins TRBV3-1 and TRBJ1-1; a possible D gene is TRBD1 (6 bases). V lost 7 bases and J 3 bases, leaving 12 bases between the germline ends. In germline, CDR1 is LGHDT, CDR2 YNNKEL (reference sequence). The CDR3 totals 13 residues. Looking up the rest from reference TRBV3-1 and TRBJ1-1 gives the full variable domain: DTAVSQTPKYLVTQMGNDKSIKCEQNLGHDTMYWYKQDSKKFLKIMFSYNNKELIINETVPNRFSPKSPDKAHLNLHINSLELGDSAVYFCASMKQGYTEAFFGQGTRLTVV.